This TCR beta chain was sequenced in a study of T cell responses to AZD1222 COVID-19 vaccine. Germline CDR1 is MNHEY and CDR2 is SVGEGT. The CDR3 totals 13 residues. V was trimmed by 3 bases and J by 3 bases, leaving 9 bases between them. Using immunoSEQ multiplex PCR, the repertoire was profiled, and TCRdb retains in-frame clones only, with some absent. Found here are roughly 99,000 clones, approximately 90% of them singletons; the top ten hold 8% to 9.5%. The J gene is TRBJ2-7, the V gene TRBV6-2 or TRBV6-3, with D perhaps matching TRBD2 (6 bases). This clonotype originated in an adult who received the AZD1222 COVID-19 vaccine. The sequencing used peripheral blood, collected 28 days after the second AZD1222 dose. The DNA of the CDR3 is TGTGCCAGCAGTTATGCTAGCGACTACGAGCAGTACTTC. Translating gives CASSYASDYEQYF.